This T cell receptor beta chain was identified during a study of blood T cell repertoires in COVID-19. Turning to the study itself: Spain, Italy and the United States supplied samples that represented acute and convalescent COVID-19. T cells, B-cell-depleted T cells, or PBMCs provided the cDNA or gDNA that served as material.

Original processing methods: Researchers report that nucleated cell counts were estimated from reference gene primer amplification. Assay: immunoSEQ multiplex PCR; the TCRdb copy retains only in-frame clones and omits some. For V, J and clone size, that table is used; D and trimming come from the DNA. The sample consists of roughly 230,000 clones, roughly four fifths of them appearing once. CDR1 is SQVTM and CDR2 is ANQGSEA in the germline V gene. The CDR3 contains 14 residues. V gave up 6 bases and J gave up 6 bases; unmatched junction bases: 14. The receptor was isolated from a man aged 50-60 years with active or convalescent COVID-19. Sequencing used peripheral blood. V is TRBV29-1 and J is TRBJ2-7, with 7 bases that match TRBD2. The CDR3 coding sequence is TGCAGCGTACTCTTAGCGGGCTCCCGGGTCGAGCAGTACTTC. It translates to CSVLLAGSRVEQYF.